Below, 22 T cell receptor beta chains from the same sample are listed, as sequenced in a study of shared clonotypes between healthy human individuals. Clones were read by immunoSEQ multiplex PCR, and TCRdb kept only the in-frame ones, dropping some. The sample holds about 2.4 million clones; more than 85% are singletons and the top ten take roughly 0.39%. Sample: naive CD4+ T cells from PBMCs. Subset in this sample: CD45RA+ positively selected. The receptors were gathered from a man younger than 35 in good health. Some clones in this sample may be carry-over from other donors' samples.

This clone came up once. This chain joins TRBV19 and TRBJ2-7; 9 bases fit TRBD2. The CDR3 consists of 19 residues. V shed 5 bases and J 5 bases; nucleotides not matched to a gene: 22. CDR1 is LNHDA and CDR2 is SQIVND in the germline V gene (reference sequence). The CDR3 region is CASSPGLAQGGEVSDEQYF. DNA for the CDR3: TGTGCCAGTAGTCCAGGACTAGCGCAGGGGGGCGAGGTTTCAGACGAGCAGTACTTC.

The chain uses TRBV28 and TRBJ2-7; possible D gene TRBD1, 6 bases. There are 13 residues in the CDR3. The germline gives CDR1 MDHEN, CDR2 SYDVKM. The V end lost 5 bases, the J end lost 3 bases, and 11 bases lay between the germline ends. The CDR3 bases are TGTGCCAGCAGTCGAGGACAGTTCTACGAGCAGTACTTC. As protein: CASSRGQFYEQYF.

The CDR3 reads CASSLVLGKQYF. As DNA, the CDR3 is TGTGCCAGCAGCTTAGTTTTGGGAAAGCAGTACTTC. J is TRBJ2-7 and V is TRBV7-8; D is uncertain. Trimming removed 1 base from V and 8 bases from J, with 9 bases in between. CDR3 length equals 12 residues. Germline assignment: CDR1 SGHVS and CDR2 FQNEAQ.

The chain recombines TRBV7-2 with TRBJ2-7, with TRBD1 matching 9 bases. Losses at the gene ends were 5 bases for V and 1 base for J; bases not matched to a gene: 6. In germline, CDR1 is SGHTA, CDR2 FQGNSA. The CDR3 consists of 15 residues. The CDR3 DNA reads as TGTGCCAGCAGCCCCGGGACAGGGAAGTCCTACGAGCAGTACTTC. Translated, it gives CASSPGTGKSYEQYF.

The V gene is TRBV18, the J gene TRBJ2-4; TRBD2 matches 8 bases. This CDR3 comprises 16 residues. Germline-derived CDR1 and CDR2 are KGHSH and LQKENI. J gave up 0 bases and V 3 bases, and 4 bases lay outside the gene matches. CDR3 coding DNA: TGTGCCAGCTCACCGGATAGCGGGGTAGCCAAAAACATTCAGTACTTC. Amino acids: CASSPDSGVAKNIQYF.

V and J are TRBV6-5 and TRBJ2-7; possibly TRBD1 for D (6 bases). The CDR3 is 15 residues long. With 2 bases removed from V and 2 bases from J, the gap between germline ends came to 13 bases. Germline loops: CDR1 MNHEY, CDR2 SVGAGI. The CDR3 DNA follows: TGTGCCAGCAGTTACCTAGGGGGTCATCCCTACGAGCAGTACTTC. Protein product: CASSYLGGHPYEQYF.

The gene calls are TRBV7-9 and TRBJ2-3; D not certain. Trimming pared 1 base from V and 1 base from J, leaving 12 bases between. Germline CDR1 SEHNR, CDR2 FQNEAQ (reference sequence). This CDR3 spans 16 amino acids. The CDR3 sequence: CASSLGEGLRTDTQYF. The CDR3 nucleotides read TGTGCCAGCAGCTTAGGGGAAGGGTTGCGCACAGATACGCAGTATTTT. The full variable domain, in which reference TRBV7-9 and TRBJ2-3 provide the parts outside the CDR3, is DTGVSQNPRHKITKRGQNVTFRCDPISEHNRLYWYRQTLGQGPEFLTYFQNEAQLEKSRLLSDRFSAERPKGSFSTLEIQRTEQGDSAMYLCASSLGEGLRTDTQYFGPGTRLTVL.

This CDR3 reads CASIESGTEAFF. The CDR3 DNA is TGTGCCAGCATCGAGTCCGGCACTGAAGCTTTCTTT. V usage is TRBV6-1 and J usage is TRBJ1-1; D ambiguous. Deletions cut 7 bases from V and 4 bases from J, with 10 bases between. The CDR3 has 12 residues. Germline CDR1 is MNHNS and CDR2 is SASEGT.

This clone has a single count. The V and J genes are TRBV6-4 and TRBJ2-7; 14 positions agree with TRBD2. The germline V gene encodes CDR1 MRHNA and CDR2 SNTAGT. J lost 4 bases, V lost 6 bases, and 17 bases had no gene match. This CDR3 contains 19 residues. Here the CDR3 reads CASRSLGTSGSPVGYEQYF. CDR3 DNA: TGTGCCAGCAGGAGCTTAGGGACTAGCGGGAGCCCCGTCGGGTACGAGCAGTACTTC.

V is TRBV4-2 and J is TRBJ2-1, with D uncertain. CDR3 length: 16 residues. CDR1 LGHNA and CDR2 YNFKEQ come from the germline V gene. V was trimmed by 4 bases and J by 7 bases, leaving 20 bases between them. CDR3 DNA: TGTGCCAGCAGCCCCGTGTCGGCTAGTTTATATAATGAGCAGTTCTTC. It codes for CASSPVSASLYNEQFF.

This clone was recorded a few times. The CDR3 is CASSGGTGDTEAFF. In DNA, the CDR3 is TGTGCCAGCAGCGGGGGAACAGGGGACACTGAAGCTTTCTTT. The chain has TRBV9 and TRBJ1-1; TRBD1 aligns across 7 bases. This CDR3 is 14 amino acids long. V gave up 3 bases and J gave up 3 bases; unmatched junction bases: 5. Germline CDR1 is SGDLS and CDR2 is YYNGEE. Looking up the rest from reference TRBV9 and TRBJ1-1 gives the full variable domain: DSGVTQTPKHLITATGQRVTLRCSPRSGDLSVYWYQQSLDQGLQFLIQYYNGEERAKGNILERFSAQQFPDLHSELNLSSLELGDSALYFCASSGGTGDTEAFFGQGTRLTVV.

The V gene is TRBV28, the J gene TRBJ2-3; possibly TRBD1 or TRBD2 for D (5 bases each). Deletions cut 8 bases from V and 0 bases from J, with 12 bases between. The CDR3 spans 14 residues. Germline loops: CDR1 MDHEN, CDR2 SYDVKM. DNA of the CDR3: TGTGCCAGCTCCGGGACCGATAGCACAGATACGCAGTATTTT. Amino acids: CASSGTDSTDTQYF.

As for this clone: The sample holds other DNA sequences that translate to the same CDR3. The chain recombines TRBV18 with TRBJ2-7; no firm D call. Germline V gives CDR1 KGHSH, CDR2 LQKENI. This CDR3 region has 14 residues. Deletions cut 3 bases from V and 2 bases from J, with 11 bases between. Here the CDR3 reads CASSPGRQTYEQYF. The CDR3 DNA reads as TGTGCCAGCTCACCGGGCCGGCAAACCTACGAGCAGTACTTC.

The CDR3 loop is CASSLAGTSVYEQYF. CDR3 sequence (DNA): TGTGCCAGCAGCTTGGCGGGGACGTCCGTTTACGAGCAGTACTTC. The chain recombines TRBV5-5 with TRBJ2-7; D is possibly TRBD1 or TRBD2 (5 bases each). Germline CDR1 is SGHKS and CDR2 is YYEKEE (reference sequence). V shed 0 bases and J shed 4 bases, with 14 bases lying between them. The CDR3 has 15 residues.

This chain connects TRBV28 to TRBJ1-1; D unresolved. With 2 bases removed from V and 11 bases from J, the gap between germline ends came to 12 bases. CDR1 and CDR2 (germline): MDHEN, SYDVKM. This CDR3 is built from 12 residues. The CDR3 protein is CASSLRLGYAFF. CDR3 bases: TGTGCCAGCAGTTTACGATTAGGTTACGCTTTCTTT. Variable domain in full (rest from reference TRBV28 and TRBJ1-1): DVKVTQSSRYLVKRTGEKVFLECVQDMDHENMFWYRQDPGLGLRLIYFSYDVKMKEKGDIPEGYSVSREKKERFSLILESASTNQTSMYLCASSLRLGYAFFGQGTRLTVV.

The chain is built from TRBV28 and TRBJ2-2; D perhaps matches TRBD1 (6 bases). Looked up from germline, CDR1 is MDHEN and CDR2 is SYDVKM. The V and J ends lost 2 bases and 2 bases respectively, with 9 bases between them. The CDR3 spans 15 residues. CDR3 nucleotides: TGTGCCAGCAGTTTACCGGGACAAAACACCGGGGAGCTGTTTTTT. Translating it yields CASSLPGQNTGELFF.

CDR3 DNA: TGTGCCAGCAGCTTAGTCGGGACTAGCGGGAGCCCAGATACGCAGTATTTT. Protein sequence: CASSLVGTSGSPDTQYF. V is TRBV7-2 and J is TRBJ2-3; TRBD2 agrees at 14 bases. This CDR3 is built from 17 residues. The ends lost 1 base at V and 4 bases at J; junction bases unmatched: 4. CDR1 SGHTA and CDR2 FQGNSA come from the germline V gene.

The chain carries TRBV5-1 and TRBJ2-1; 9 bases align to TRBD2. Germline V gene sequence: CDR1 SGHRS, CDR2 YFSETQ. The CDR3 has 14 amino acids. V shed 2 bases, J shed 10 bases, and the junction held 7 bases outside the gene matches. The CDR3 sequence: CASSFLAGVGEQFF. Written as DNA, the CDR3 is TGCGCCAGCAGCTTTTTAGCGGGAGTAGGAGAGCAGTTCTTC.

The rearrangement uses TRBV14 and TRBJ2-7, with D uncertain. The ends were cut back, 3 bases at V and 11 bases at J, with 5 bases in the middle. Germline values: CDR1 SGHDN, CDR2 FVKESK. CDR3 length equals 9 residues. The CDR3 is CASSHGEYF. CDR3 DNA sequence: TGTGCCAGCAGCCACGGAGAGTACTTC.

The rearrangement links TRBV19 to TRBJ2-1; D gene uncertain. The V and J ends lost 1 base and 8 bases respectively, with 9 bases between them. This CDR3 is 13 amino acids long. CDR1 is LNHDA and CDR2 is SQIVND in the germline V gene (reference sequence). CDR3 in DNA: TGTGCCAGTAGTATAGGCCATAACGATGAGCAGTTCTTC. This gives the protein CASSIGHNDEQFF.

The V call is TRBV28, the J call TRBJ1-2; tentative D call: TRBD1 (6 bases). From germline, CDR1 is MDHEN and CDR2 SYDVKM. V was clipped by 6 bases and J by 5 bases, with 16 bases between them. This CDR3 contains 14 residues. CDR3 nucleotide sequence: TGTGCCAGCAGCCCCGCCGACAGGCTATATGGCTACACCTTC. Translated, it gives CASSPADRLYGYTF.

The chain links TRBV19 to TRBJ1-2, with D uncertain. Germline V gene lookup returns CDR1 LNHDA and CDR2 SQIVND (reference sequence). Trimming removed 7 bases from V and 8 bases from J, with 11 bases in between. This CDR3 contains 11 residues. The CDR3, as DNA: TGTGCCAGTACCACATCGGAGGGCTACACCTTC. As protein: CASTTSEGYTF.